These T cell receptor beta chains were read from a single sample in a study of Ad26.COV2.S vaccination and SARS-CoV-2 variants. Clones were sequenced by immunoSEQ multiplex PCR, and TCRdb holds only the in-frame ones, with some missing. The sample comprises roughly 300,000 clones, about 89% of which are singletons, and about 5% rests with the top ten. The specimen comprised peripheral blood, sampled in a trial of Ad26.COV2.S vaccine versus placebo. These receptors all stem from a person aged 18-60 years who received the Ad26.COV2.S COVID-19 vaccine or a placebo. Both conserved end residues are part of each CDR3. The order of the fields is J gene, V gene, clone size, D gene, CDR3 DNA, CDR3 protein. A D gene is named only where the DNA matches it firmly. The size entry is marked missing in some rows and otherwise reads once, few, many or a size class.

TRBJ2-3,TRBV6-5,-,TRBD2,TGTGCCAGCTCCCCCGGACTAGCAAAGGCGGATACGCAGTATTTT,CASSPGLAKADTQYF
TRBJ1-2,TRBV5-4,-,-,TGTGCCAGCAGCTTGTGGGGAAACTATGGCTACACCTTC,CASSLWGNYGYTF
TRBJ1-6,TRBV19,-,TRBD1,TGTGCCAGTAGTATGTTCAGGGGGACTAATTCACCCCTCCACTTT,CASSMFRGTNSPLHF
TRBJ1-5,TRBV2,-,-,TGTGCCAGCAGTGAAGGACAGTTATTCAATCAGCCCCAGCATTTT,CASSEGQLFNQPQHF
TRBJ2-3,TRBV11-1,-,-,TGTGCCAGCAGCTTAAACAGGGCCAAGGCAGATACGCAGTATTTT,CASSLNRAKADTQYF
TRBJ2-3,TRBV19,once,TRBD2,TGTGCCAGTAGTCCCCGCCCTAGCGGGAGCACAGATACGCAGTATTTT,CASSPRPSGSTDTQYF
TRBJ1-2,TRBV5-5,-,TRBD1,TGTGCCAGCAGCTTGGGCACCGGGACAGGGGGCTACTATGGCTACACCTTC,CASSLGTGTGGYYGYTF
TRBJ1-1,TRBV2,-,-,TGTGCCAGCAGTGACGGGGGGGCAGCCAACACTGAAGCTTTCTTT,CASSDGGAANTEAFF
TRBJ1-1,TRBV19,-,-,TGTGCCAGTAGTATCCGGGACGGGACTCCTTTCTTT,CASSIRDGTPFF
TRBJ1-2,TRBV2,-,-,TGTGCCAGCAGTGGGCCCGGAGGGCCTGGCTACACCTTC,CASSGPGGPGYTF
TRBJ1-2,TRBV5-1,once,-,TGCGCCAGCAGCTTGGAAGGAGAGAGTTTCCTCTACACCTTC,CASSLEGESFLYTF
TRBJ1-2,TRBV4-1,once,-,TGCGCCAGCAGCCAGCCGGGACAACGATATGGCTACACCTTC,CASSQPGQRYGYTF
TRBJ2-1,TRBV5-1,-,-,TGCGCCAGCAGCCCCGGGGCAGACGATGAGCAGTTCTTC,CASSPGADDEQFF
TRBJ2-2,TRBV6-5,-,TRBD1,TGTGCCAGCAGTTACTCGACAGGGTCCGGGGAGCTGTTTTTT,CASSYSTGSGELFF
TRBJ2-5,TRBV7-2,-,-,TGTGCCAGCAACCCGAGTAGAACGGGGGTGGAGACCCAGTACTTC,CASNPSRTGVETQYF
TRBJ2-1,TRBV4-1,-,TRBD2,TGCGCCAGCAGCCATTTACTAGCGGGAGGTTACAATGAGCAGTTCTTC,CASSHLLAGGYNEQFF
TRBJ2-7,TRBV6-2/TRBV6-3,-,TRBD1,TGTGCCAGCAGTTACTCGCCAGAGACAGGGTCCTACGAGCAGTACTTC,CASSYSPETGSYEQYF
TRBJ2-5,TRBV3-1/TRBV3-2,-,-,TGTGCCAGCAGCCCTTTTGTTTCGCGGATAGAGACCCAGTACTTC,CASSPFVSRIETQYF
TRBJ2-7,TRBV11-2,-,-,TGTGCCAGCAGCTTACTGGACAGCTACGAGCAGTACTTC,CASSLLDSYEQYF
TRBJ2-7,TRBV9,-,TRBD2,TGTGCCAGCAGCGTGGGCGGGAGTGGGTACGAGCAGTACTTC,CASSVGGSGYEQYF
TRBJ2-2,TRBV11-2,-,-,TGTGCCAGCAGATCTCTAGCAGGTCGGTCCGCCGGGGAGCTGTTTTTT,CASRSLAGRSAGELFF
TRBJ2-6,TRBV18,-,-,TGTGCCAGCTCCCCGCTCTTGGAAGGGGCCAACGTCCTGACTTTC,CASSPLLEGANVLTF
TRBJ1-1,TRBV7-8,-,TRBD1,TGTGCCAGCAGCTTTGGGACAGGGGGAGCAAGCTTCTTT,CASSFGTGGASFF
TRBJ2-7,TRBV3-1/TRBV3-2,-,-,TGTGCCAGCAGCCAAGGACAAGGCGAGCAGTACTTC,CASSQGQGEQYF
TRBJ1-2,TRBV27,-,TRBD1,TGTGCCAGCAGCTTAGCCTTTACGGGACAGGGTCCCTATGGCTACACCTTC,CASSLAFTGQGPYGYTF
TRBJ1-4,TRBV5-1,-,-,TGCGCCAGCAGCCCGGGGGACACCGGTGAAAAACTGTTTTTT,CASSPGDTGEKLFF
TRBJ2-1,TRBV19,-,-,TGTGCCAGTAGTGAGACGGACAGTTTAGGGGATGAGCAGTTCTTC,CASSETDSLGDEQFF
TRBJ1-5,TRBV27,-,-,TGTGCCAGCACCCTCCCATGGACCCGTAGCAATCAGCCCCAGCATTTT,CASTLPWTRSNQPQHF
TRBJ2-3,TRBV5-1,-,-,TGCGCCAGCAGCTTGGCGCAGGACACAGATACGCAGTATTTT,CASSLAQDTDTQYF
TRBJ1-5,TRBV24-1,-,-,TGTGCCACCACAGACAGGTTGGCGCCCCAGCATTTT,CATTDRLAPQHF
TRBJ2-7,TRBV9,-,-,TGTGCCAGCAGCGTAGCTGCCAGGTCCTCTTCCTACGAGCAGTACTTC,CASSVAARSSSYEQYF
TRBJ2-7,TRBV7-9,-,TRBD2,TGTGCCAGCAGCTTAACCCGGACTAGCGGGAGCCACGAGCAGTACTTC,CASSLTRTSGSHEQYF
TRBJ1-2,TRBV4-3,once,TRBD1,TGCGCCAGCAGCCAGGGAGGACAGGGTCACTATGGCTACACCTTC,CASSQGGQGHYGYTF
TRBJ2-1,TRBV7-9,-,-,TGTGCCAGCAGCTTAGTCGTAGGTAATCGGCAGTTCTTC,CASSLVVGNRQFF
TRBJ2-6,TRBV7-8,-,-,TGTGCCAGCAGCTTACCTGGGGCCAACGTCCTGACTTTC,CASSLPGANVLTF
TRBJ2-1,TRBV7-9,-,-,TGTGCCAGCAGCTTTGAGGGGGATGAGCAGTTCTTC,CASSFEGDEQFF
TRBJ2-5,TRBV7-9,-,-,TGTGCCAGCAGCTTAAAGGAGACCCAGTACTTC,CASSLKETQYF
TRBJ2-3,TRBV5-4,-,-,TGTGCCAGCAGCTTGGCATCGGCATTATCCAGCACAGATACGCAGTATTTT,CASSLASALSSTDTQYF
TRBJ2-1,TRBV5-6,-,-,TGTGCCAGCAGCTTCCGGGCCGGGCAGTTCTTC,CASSFRAGQFF
TRBJ1-5,TRBV6-4,-,-,TGTGCCAGCCGCGTAATCGGGGACTTGAGTGTTAGCAATCAGCCCCAGCATTTT,CASRVIGDLSVSNQPQHF
TRBJ2-5,TRBV7-2,-,-,TGTGCCAGCGTCACCGGGAGCCAAGAGACCCAGTACTTC,CASVTGSQETQYF
TRBJ2-5,TRBV7-9,-,-,TGTGCCAGCAGCTTAGCGCTTTTAGGGCCAGAGACCCAGTACTTC,CASSLALLGPETQYF